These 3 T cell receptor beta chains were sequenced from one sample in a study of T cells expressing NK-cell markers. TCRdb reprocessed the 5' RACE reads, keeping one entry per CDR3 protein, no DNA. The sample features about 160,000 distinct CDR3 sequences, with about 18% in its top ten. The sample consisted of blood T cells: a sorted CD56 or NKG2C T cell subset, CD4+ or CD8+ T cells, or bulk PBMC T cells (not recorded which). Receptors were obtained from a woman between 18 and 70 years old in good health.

The chain's CDR3 is CATTDRQTNTGELFF. The chain joins TRBV5-1 to TRBJ2-2; with no DNA, the TCRdb D assignment of TRBD1 cannot be verified. Germline-derived CDR1 and CDR2 are SGHRS and YFSETQ. The CDR3 length is 15 residues.

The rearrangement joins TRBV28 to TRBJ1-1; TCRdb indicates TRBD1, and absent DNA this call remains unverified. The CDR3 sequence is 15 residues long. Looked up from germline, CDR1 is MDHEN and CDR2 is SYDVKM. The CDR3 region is CASSLPRDGVLEAFF.

Here the CDR3 reads CASSQAGLGPNQPQHF. The chain couples TRBV4-1 to TRBJ1-5. The germline V gene encodes CDR1 MGHRA and CDR2 YSYEKL. The CDR3 totals 16 residues.